Detailed here is one TCR beta chain. The antigen is not known. The data are from a study of Ad26.COV2.S vaccination and SARS-CoV-2 variants. Study-level information: Doses of Ad26.COV2.S were injected into muscle once or twice, 56 days apart.

The CDR3 is 16 residues long. Trimming shortened V by 2 bases and J by 5 bases, and 18 bases separated the two germline ends. Germline assignment: CDR1 MNHEY and CDR2 SVGEGT. Described treatment: about 20 received Ad26.COV2.S at low or high dose, single or two shots; about five received placebo; per-sample allocation not given. Vaccine and placebo recipients were sampled on day 63 after the first injection. Data came from immunoSEQ multiplex PCR; TCRdb stores just in-frame clones and leaves some out. This table holds about 500,000 clones, approximately 90% found once. General study findings and limits: Reported post-vaccination CD8+ and CD4+ T cell responses to spike showed substantial breadth. While placebo recipients had lower spike-specific TCR breadth, vaccine recipients had more. People who got the vaccine or the placebo had similar non-spike TCR breadth.

The sequenced sample was peripheral blood, obtained in a trial of Ad26.COV2.S vaccine versus placebo. The source is a person aged 18-65 years who received the Ad26.COV2.S COVID-19 vaccine or a placebo. The chain couples TRBV6-2 or TRBV6-3 to TRBJ2-5, with D perhaps TRBD2 (6 bases). CDR3 sequence: CASSYPPGVREETQYF. As DNA, the CDR3 is TGTGCCAGCAGTTACCCTCCCGGAGTACGGGAGGAGACCCAGTACTTC.